The source of this T cell receptor (beta chain) is a study of post-analysis software for immune sequencing data (dated by TCRdb to the mid-2010s). For the wider study: Disease courses on record covered relapsing-remitting, secondary progressive and progressive-relapsing multiple sclerosis, though some patients had no subtype annotation. The multiple sclerosis patient repertoires were compared with approximately 11 previously published healthy control repertoires from donors aged roughly 6 to 25 years. A subset of samples was prepared in parallel using single-end sample barcoding, then pooled and co-amplified after Illumina adapter ligation.

To demonstrate the VDJtools post-analysis software, the study profiled TCR beta repertoires from the peripheral blood of under 15 young patients with multiple sclerosis. The patients with multiple sclerosis were children and adolescents between roughly 6 and 16 years of age. Broad study findings and their caveats: Direct clustering with F measure showed strong co-clustering of samples prepared in the same batch, prompting a batch-effect correction. Compared with controls, multiple sclerosis patients had significantly lower normalized Chao1 diversity, a finding suggesting substantial peripheral T-cell clonal expansion. Significantly higher frequencies in patients than in controls were found for about five TRBV segments, including TRBV5-6, TRBV5-1 and TRBV20-1. The multiple sclerosis patient group was slightly younger than the control group.

This clonotype was detected only a few times. Its specific antigen is unknown. Base qualities were left out, and no much larger clone turns up one base away. Library creation used PCR. Instrument on record: Illumina HiSeq 2500. To reduce PCR and sequencing biases, unique molecular identifiers were incorporated into the TCR beta cDNA libraries. Roughly 500,000 cDNA molecules were obtained for every 1 to 10 million input T cells, so each molecule roughly corresponded to one T cell. The patient libraries were prepared and sequenced using the same protocol as the earlier healthy control dataset. Within a given batch, samples were prepared together, multiplexed and sequenced on the same HiSeq lane. In the source study's methods: Raw barcoded reads were processed with MIGEC, and single-read molecular identifier groups were discarded before consensus assembly and CDR3 extraction. VDJtools was used for post-analysis of the clonotype tables, with diversity normalized by down-sampling every dataset to the smallest sample size. Repertoire overlap clustering matched CDR3 amino acid but not nucleotide sequences to correct batch-related cross-sample contamination. In-frame beta chains were kept once TCRdb had trimmed the public reads at Q25 with fastp and called clones with MiXCR. Records with the same CDR3 protein are collapsed into one entry carrying the most frequent genes and DNA. The V and J calls and clone size come from TCRdb's table, not from the authors' own analysis. The sample table contains fewer than 850,000 distinct CDR3 sequences; only one count was recorded for approximately 30% of them. The top ten clonotypes cover roughly 0.53% of the sample.

From a lookup of the germline V gene, CDR1 and CDR2 are LGHNT and FRNRAP. V loses 7 bases at its end and J loses 4 bases; junction bases beyond the gene matches: 6. From the cysteine through the phenylalanine, the CDR3 covers 13 amino acids. The CDR3 DNA has 39 bases and is translated from base 1. This receptor was taken from a girl aged 10 to 17 with multiple sclerosis. The rearrangement combines TRBV12-5 with TRBJ1-1; 7 of the junction bases match TRBD1. Material: blood. This receptor has the CDR3 CASARQGFTEAFF. The nucleotide sequence is TGTGCTAGTGCCCGACAGGGTTTCACTGAAGCTTTCTTT. When the CDR3 is completed using the reference TRBV12-5 and TRBJ1-1 genes on either side, the full variable domain is DARVTQTPRHKVTEMGQEVTMRCQPILGHNTVFWYRQTMMQGLELLAYFRNRAPLDDSGMPKDRFSAEMPDATLATLKIQPSEPRDSAVYFCASARQGFTEAFFGQGTRLTVV.